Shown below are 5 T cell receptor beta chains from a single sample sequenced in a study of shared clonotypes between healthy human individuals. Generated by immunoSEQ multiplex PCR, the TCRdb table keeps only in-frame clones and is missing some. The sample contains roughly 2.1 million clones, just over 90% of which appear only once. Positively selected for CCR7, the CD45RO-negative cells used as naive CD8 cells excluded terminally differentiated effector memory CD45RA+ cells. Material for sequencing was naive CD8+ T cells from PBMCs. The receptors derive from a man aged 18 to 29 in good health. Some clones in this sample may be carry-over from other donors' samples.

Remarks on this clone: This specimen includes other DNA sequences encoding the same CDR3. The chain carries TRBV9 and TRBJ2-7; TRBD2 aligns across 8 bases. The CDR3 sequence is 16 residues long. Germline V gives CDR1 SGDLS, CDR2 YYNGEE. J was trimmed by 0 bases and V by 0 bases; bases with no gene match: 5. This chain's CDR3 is CASSVGPGLASYEQYF. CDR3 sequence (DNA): TGTGCCAGCAGCGTAGGGCCCGGACTAGCCTCCTACGAGCAGTACTTC.

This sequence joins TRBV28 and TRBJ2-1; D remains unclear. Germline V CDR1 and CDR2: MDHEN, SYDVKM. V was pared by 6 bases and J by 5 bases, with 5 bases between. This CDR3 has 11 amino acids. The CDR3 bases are TGTGCCAGCAGACTCAACAATGAGCAGTTCTTC. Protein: CASRLNNEQFF.

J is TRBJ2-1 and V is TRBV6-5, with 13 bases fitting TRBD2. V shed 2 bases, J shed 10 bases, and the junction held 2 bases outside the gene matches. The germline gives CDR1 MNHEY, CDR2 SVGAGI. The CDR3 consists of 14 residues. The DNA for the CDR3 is TGTGCCAGCAGTTACGGACTAGCGGGAGAGGAGCAGTTCTTC. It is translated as CASSYGLAGEEQFF.

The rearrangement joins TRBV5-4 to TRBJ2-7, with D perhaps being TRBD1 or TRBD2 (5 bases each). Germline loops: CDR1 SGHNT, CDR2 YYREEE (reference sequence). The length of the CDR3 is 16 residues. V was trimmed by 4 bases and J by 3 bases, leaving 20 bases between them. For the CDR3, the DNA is TGTGCCAGCAGCGGAGAATACTGGGGGACCGACTACGAGCAGTACTTC. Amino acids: CASSGEYWGTDYEQYF.

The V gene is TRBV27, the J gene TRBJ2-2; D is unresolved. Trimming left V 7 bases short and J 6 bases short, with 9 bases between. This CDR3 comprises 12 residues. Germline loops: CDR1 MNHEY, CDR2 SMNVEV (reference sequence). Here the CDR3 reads CASTNIAGELFF. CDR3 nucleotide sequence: TGTGCCAGCACCAACATCGCCGGGGAGCTGTTTTTT.